This T cell receptor beta chain was recorded in a study of sequential checkpoint blockade in melanoma. Treatment meaning: randomized to nivolumab then ipilimumab (arm A) or the reverse (arm B). Findings of the study overall: About 30 times likelier clinical benefit followed increased tumor T-cell fraction and clonality.

Here immunoSEQ multiplex PCR was the method, and the copy in TCRdb shows in-frame clones only, minus some. The sample carries several thousand clones, less than 25% recorded once. Per germline, CDR1 SGHNT and CDR2 YENEEA. Trimming left V 3 bases short and J 3 bases short, with 23 bases between. CDR3 length: 18 amino acids. This clone has a handful of counts. Antigen specificity is unknown. The chain recombines TRBV11-3 with TRBJ1-2; the D gene is possibly TRBD1 (6 bases). Sequenced here: tumor tissue (inferred from file names), sampled from a patient given nivolumab and ipilimumab in sequence. This receptor was taken from a human donor with melanoma. CDR3 coding DNA: TGTGCCAGCAGCTTGGACTCTCGGGGGGGCTACTGGGACTATGGCTACACCTTC. It specifies CASSLDSRGGYWDYGYTF.